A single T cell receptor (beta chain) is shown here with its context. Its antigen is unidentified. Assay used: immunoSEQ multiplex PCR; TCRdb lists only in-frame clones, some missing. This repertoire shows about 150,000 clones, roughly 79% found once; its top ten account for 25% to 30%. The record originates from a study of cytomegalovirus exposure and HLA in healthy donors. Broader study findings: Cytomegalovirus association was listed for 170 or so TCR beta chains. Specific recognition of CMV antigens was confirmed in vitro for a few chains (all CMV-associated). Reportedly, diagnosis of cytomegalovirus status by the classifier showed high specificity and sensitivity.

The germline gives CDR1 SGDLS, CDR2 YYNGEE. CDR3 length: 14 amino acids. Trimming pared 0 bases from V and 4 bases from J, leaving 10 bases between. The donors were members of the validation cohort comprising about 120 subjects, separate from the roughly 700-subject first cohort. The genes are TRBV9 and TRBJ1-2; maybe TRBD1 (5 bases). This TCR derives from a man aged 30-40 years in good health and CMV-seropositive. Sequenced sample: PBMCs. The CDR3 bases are TGTGCCAGCAGCGTAGGGGGCGCTGGCTATGGCTACACCTTC. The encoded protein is CASSVGGAGYGYTF.